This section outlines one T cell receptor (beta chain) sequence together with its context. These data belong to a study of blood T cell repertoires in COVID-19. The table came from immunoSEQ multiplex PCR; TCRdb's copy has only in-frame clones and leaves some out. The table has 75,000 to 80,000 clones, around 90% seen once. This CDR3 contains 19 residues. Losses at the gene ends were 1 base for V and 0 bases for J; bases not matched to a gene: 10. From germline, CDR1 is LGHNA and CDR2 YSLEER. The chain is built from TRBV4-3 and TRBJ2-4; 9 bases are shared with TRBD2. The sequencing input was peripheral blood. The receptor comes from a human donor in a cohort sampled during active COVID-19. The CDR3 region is CASSQVPIAGALAKNIQYF. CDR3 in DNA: TGCGCCAGCAGCCAAGTACCAATAGCGGGGGCCTTAGCCAAAAACATTCAGTACTTC.